The clone carrying this T cell receptor (beta chain) appeared a single time. Source study methods: Estimates of nucleated cell counts were drawn from the amplification of reference gene primers. Sequencing used immunoSEQ multiplex PCR; TCRdb keeps in-frame clones, though not all of them. That table supplies the V and J calls and clone size; D and trimming were determined from the DNA. The sample carries fewer than 150,000 clones, 85% to 90% recorded once. Germline lookup yields CDR1 MNHEY and CDR2 SMNVEV (reference sequence). The CDR3 extends over 12 amino acids. The ends were cut back, 2 bases at V and 7 bases at J, with 6 bases in the middle. The data stem from a study of blood T cell repertoires in COVID-19. Study as a whole: T cells, B-cell-depleted T cells, or PBMCs supplied cDNA or gDNA.

The sequenced material came from peripheral blood. The clonotype comes from a man aged 50 or older with active or convalescent COVID-19. The chain uses TRBV27 and TRBJ2-1, with D unresolved. The CDR3 region has the DNA TGTGCCAGCAGTTTACGGCGGAATGAGCAGTTCTTC. Its translation: CASSLRRNEQFF.